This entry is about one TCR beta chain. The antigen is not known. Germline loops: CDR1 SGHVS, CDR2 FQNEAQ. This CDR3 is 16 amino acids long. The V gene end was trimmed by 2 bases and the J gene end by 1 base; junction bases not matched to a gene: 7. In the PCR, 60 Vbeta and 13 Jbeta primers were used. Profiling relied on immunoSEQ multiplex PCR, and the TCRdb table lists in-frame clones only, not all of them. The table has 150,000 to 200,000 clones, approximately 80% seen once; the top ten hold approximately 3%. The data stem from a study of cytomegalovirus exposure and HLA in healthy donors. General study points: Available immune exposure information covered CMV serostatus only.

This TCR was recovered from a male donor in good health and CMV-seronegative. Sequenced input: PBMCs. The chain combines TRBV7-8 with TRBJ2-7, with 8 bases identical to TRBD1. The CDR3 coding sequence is TGTGCCAGCAGCTTACCTTCCGGGACAGGATCCTACGAGCAGTACTTC. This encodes CASSLPSGTGSYEQYF.